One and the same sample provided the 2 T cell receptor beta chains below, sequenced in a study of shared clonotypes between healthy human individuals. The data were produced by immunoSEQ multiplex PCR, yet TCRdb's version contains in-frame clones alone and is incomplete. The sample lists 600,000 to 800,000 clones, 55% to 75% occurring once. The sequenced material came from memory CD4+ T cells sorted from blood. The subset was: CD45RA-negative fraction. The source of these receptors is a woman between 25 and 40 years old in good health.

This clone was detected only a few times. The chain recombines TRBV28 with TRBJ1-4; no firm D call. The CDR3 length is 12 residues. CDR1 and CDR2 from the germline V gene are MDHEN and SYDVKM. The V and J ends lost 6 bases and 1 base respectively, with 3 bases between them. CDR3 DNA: TGTGCCAGCAGGGGAACTAATGAAAAACTGTTTTTT. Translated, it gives CASRGTNEKLFF.

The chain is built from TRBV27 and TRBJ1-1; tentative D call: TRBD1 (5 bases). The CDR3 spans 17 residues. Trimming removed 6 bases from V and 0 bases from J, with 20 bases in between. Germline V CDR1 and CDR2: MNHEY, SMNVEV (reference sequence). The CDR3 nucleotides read TGTGCCAGCAGCTATACCTTACAGGACCTTATGAACACTGAAGCTTTCTTT. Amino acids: CASSYTLQDLMNTEAFF.